This paragraph covers one T cell receptor (beta chain) sequence. Its specificity is unknown. After stimulus-free culture, autoproliferating CFSE-dim and non-proliferating CFSE-high T cells were sequenced separately. Cultures began with roughly 49 million CFSE-labeled PBMCs, unstimulated for six to seven days, with replicate wells pooled. The PBMCs received 0.5 uM CFSE and serum-free culture with no added stimuli. The CDR3 extends over 15 amino acids. CDR1 is MGHRA, CDR2 YSYEKL, per germline. Trimming pared 4 bases from V and 2 bases from J, leaving 15 bases between. The data stem from a study of memory B cells and T cells in multiple sclerosis. Study outcomes and limitations: Shared clonotype counts depended on differing compartment clone-set sizes and were normalized.

Repertoires were generated with immunoSEQ multiplex PCR, while TCRdb's copy carries only in-frame clones and drops some. This table has tens of thousands of clones, about 82% appearing once. Sequencing input: PBMCs from blood kept in culture. The rearrangement links TRBV4-1 to TRBJ2-7; no clear D gene. The origin of this receptor is a human donor with multiple sclerosis. In DNA, the CDR3 is TGCGCCAGCAGCCTTGGACCCCTCGGCACCTACGAGCAGTACTTC. Protein product: CASSLGPLGTYEQYF.